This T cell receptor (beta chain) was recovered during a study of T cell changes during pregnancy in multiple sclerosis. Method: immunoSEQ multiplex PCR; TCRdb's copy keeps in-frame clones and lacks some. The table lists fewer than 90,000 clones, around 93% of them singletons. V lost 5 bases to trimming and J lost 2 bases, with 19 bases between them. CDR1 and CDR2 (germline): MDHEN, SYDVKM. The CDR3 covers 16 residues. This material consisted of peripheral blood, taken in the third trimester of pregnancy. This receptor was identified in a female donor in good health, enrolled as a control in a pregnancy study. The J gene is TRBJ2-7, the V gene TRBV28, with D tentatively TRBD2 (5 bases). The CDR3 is CASSPPPASLTYEQYF. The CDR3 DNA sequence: TGTGCCAGCAGTCCACCCCCGGCTAGCCTTACCTACGAGCAGTACTTC.